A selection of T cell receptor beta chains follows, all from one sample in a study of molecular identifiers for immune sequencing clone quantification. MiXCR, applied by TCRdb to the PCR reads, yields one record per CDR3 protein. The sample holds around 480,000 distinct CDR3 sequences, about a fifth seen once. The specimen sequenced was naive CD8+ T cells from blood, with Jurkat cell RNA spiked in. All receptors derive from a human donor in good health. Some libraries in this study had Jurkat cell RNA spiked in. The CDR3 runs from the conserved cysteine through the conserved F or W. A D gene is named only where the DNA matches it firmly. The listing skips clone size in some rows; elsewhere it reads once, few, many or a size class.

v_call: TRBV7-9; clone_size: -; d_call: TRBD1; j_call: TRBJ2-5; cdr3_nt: TGTGCCAGCAGCCGCCGGGAGACAGGGGAAGAGACCCAGTACTTC; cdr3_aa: CASSRRETGEETQYF
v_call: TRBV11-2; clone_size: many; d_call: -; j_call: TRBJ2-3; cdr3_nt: TGTGCCAGCAGCTTGGTGACTGGGAGCGCAGATACGCAGTATTTT; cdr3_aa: CASSLVTGSADTQYF
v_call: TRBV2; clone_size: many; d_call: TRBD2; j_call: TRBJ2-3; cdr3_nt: TGTGCCGCCGGCCCCCAGCGGGGGGGCTTGAGCACAGATACGCAGTATTTT; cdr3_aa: CAAGPQRGGLSTDTQYF
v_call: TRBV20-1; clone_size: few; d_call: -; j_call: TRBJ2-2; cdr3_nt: TGCAGTGCCAGACTCCAGGGATCCACCGGGGAGCTGTTTTTT; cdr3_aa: CSARLQGSTGELFF
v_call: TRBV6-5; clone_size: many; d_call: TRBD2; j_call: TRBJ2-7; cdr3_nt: TGTGCCACCCAACGGGGGGGGTTGGAGCAGTACTTC; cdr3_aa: CATQRGGLEQYF
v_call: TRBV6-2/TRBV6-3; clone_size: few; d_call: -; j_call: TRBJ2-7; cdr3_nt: TGTGCCAGCAGTTACGGGACGGCAACCTACGAGCAGTACTTC; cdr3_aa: CASSYGTATYEQYF
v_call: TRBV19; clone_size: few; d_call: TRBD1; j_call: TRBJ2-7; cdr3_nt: TGTGCCAGTAGTATAGACACAGGGGAGTCCTACGAGCAGTACTTC; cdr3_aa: CASSIDTGESYEQYF
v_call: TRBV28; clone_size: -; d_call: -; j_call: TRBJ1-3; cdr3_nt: TGTGCCAGCAGTTCATTAAAGACAGGCCACTCTGGAAACACCATATATTTT; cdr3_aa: CASSSLKTGHSGNTIYF
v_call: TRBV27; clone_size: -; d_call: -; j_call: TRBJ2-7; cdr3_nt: TGTGCCAGCACTATTACAGGGTCCGACGAGCAGTACTTC; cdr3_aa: CASTITGSDEQYF
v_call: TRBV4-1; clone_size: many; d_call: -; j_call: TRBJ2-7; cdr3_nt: TGCGCCAGCAGCCAAGATGGGGCCACGCTCTACTACGAGCAGTACTTC; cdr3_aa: CASSQDGATLYYEQYF
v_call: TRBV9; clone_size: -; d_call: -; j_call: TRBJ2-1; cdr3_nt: TGTGCCAGCAGCGACTGGTCCGACAATGAGCAGTTCTTC; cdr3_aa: CASSDWSDNEQFF
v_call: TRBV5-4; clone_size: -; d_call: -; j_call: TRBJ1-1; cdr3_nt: TGTGCCAGCAGCTTGGCCGGCGAGCAGGAAGCTTTCTTT; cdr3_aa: CASSLAGEQEAFF
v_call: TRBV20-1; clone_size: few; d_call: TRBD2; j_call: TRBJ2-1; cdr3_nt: TGCAGTGCTAGAGATCTAAGCGGGAGGGGATACAATGAGCAGTTCTTC; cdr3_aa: CSARDLSGRGYNEQFF
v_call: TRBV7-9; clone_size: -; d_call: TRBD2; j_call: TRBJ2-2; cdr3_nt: TGTGCCAGCAGCTTCTTACTAGCGGGGGCTACCGGGGAGCTGTTTTTT; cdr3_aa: CASSFLLAGATGELFF
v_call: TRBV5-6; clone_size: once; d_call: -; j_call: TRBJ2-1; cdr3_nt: TGTGCCAGCAGCTTGGAAACCATCTCTTACAATGAGCAGTTCTTC; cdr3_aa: CASSLETISYNEQFF
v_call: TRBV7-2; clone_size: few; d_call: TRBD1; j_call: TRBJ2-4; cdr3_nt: TGTGCCAGCAGCCCGGGACAGGGATGGAACATTCAGTACTTC; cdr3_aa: CASSPGQGWNIQYF
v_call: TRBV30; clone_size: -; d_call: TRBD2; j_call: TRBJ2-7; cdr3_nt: TGTGCCTGGAATACTAGCGGTACCTACGAGCAGTACTTC; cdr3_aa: CAWNTSGTYEQYF
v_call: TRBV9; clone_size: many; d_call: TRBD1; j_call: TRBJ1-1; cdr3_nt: TGTGCCAGCAGCGTATTGGGGGGACAGTACACTGAAGCTTTCTTT; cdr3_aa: CASSVLGGQYTEAFF
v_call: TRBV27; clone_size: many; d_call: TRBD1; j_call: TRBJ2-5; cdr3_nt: TGTGCCAGCAAAACAGGGGCCGGCTTGGGAACCCAGTACTTC; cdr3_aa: CASKTGAGLGTQYF
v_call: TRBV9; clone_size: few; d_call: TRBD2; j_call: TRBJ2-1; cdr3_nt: TGTGCCAGCAGCGTAGGTAGCGGGAGGATCTATTACAATGAGCAGTTCTTC; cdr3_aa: CASSVGSGRIYYNEQFF
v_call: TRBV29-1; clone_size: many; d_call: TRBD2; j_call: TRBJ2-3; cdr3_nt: TGCAGCGTTGAATTTTTAGCGGGAGGACGCACAGATACGCAGTATTTT; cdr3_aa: CSVEFLAGGRTDTQYF
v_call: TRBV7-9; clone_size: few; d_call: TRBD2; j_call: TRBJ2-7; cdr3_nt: TGTGCCAGCAGCTCACGGACTAGCGGCTACGAGCAGTACTTC; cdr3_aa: CASSSRTSGYEQYF
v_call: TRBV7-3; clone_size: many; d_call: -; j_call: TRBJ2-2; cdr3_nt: TGTGCCAGCAGCTTAGGATGGGGTACCGGGGAGCTGTTTTTT; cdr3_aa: CASSLGWGTGELFF
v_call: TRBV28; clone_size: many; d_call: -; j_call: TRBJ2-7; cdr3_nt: TGTGCCAGCAGTTTCGGGGCTTCCTACGAGCAGTACTTC; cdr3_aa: CASSFGASYEQYF
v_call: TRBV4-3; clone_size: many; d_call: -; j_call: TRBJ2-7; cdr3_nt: TGCGCCAGCAGCCTTGGCGTTAACTACGAGCAGTACTTC; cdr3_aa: CASSLGVNYEQYF
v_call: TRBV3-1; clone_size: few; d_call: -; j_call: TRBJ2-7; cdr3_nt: TGTGCCAGCAGCCAAACCGGGCCCGAGCAGTACTTC; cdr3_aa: CASSQTGPEQYF
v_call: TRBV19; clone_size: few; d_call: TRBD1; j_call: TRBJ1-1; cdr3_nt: TGTGCCAGTAGTATAGGAGGGGGCCTCACTGAAGCTTTCTTT; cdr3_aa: CASSIGGGLTEAFF
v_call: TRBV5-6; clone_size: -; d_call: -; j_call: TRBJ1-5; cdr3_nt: TGTGCCAGCAGCTTGATGGGGGGGAATCAGCCCCAGCATTTT; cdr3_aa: CASSLMGGNQPQHF
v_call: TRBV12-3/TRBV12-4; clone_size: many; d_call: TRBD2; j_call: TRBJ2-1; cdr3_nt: TGTGCCAGCAGTTTAGGTAGCGGGGGGGCCAGGGAGCAGTTCTTC; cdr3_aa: CASSLGSGGAREQFF
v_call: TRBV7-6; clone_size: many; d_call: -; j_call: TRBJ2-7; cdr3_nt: TGTGCCAGCAGCTTAGGAGCAGACAGAACCTACGAGCAGTACTTC; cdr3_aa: CASSLGADRTYEQYF
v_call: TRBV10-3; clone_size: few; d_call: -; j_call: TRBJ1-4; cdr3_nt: TGTGCCATCAGTAGTCAGTCCAATGAAAAACTGTTTTTT; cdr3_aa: CAISSQSNEKLFF
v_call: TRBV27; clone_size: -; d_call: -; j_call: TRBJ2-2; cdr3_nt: TGTGCCAGCAGTCCCCAAAGCCCCGTACCCGGGGAGCTGTTTTTT; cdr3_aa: CASSPQSPVPGELFF
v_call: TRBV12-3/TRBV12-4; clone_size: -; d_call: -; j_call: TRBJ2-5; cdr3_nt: TGTGCCAGCAGTTCCAGAGGACCCTACCAAGGGACCCAGTACTTC; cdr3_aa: CASSSRGPYQGTQYF
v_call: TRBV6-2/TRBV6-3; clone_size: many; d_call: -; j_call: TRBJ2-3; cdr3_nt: TGTGCCAGCAGTTCCAGGGGACTTCTTACGCAGTATTTT; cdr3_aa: CASSSRGLLTQYF
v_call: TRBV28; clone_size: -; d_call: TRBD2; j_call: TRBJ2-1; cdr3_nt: TGTGCCAGCAGTTTATTACTAGCGGGAGGGCCCGACAATGAGCAGTTCTTC; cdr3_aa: CASSLLLAGGPDNEQFF
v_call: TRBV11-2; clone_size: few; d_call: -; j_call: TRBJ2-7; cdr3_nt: TGTGCCAGCAGCCGTGGGGACGGGGAGCCCTACGAGCAGTACTTC; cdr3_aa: CASSRGDGEPYEQYF
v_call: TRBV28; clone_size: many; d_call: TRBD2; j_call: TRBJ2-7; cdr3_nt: TGTGCCAGCAGTCCTCCCCCCGTATTAGCGGGAGTCTACGAGCAGTACTTC; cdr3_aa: CASSPPPVLAGVYEQYF
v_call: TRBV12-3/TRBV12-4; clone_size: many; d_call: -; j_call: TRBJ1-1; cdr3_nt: TGTGCCAGCAGTTTAGACAAGGGCACTGAAGCTTTCTTT; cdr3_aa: CASSLDKGTEAFF
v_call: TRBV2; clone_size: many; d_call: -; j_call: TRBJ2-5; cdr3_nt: TGTGCCAGCAGTGAAGCGGACCCAACACCCCAAGAGACCCAGTACTTC; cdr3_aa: CASSEADPTPQETQYF
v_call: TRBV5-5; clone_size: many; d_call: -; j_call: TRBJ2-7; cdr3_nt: TGTGCCAGCAGCTGGGAGGACCTGAGCTCCTACGAGCAGTACTTC; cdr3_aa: CASSWEDLSSYEQYF
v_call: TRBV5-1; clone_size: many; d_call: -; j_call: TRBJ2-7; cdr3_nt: TGCGCCAGCAGCTTGGATAGTGGCAGAGCCTACGAGCAGTACTTC; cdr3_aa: CASSLDSGRAYEQYF
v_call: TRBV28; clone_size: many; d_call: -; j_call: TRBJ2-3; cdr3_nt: TGTGCCAGCAGTTCAAACTGGGGGACCGCAGATACGCAGTATTTT; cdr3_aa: CASSSNWGTADTQYF
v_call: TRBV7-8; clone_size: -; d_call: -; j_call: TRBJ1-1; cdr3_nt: TGTGCCAGCAGCCTACAGAGTTCTGAAGCTTTCTTT; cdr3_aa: CASSLQSSEAFF
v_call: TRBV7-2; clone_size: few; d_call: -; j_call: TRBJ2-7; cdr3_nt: TGTGCCAGCAGCCCTACGAACCCGGCCCCCCTCGAGCAGTACTTC; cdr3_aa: CASSPTNPAPLEQYF
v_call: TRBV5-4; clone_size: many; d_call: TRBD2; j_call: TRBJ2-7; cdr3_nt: TGTGCCAGCAGCTTGGAAGCGGGAGGATACGAGCAGTACTTC; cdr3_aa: CASSLEAGGYEQYF
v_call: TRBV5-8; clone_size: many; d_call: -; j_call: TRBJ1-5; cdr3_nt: TGTGCCAGCAGCTTGTGGGGATATGGGCAGCCCCAGCATTTT; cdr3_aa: CASSLWGYGQPQHF
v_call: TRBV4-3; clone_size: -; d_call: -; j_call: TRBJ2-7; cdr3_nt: TGCGCCAGCAGCCAATCCTCCCGCAGGGGCTCCTACGGGCAGTACTTC; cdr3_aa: CASSQSSRRGSYGQYF
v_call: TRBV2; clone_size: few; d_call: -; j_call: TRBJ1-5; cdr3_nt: TGTGCCAGCAGTGAAGCTCGGGACACCTATCAGCCCCAGCATTTT; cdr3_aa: CASSEARDTYQPQHF
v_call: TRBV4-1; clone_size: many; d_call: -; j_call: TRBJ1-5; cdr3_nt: TGCGCCAGCAGCCAAGAAGGAAGACAGGCCAATCCCCCCCAGCATTTT; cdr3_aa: CASSQEGRQANPPQHF
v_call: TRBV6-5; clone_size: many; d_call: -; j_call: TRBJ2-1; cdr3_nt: TGTGCCAGCAGTTACTCATGGGGGTACAATGAGCAGTTCTTC; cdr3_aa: CASSYSWGYNEQFF
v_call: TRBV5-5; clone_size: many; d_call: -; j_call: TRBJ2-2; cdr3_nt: TGTGCCAGCAGCTTGGGGCAATCCGCGAACACCGGGGAGCTGTTTTTT; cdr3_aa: CASSLGQSANTGELFF
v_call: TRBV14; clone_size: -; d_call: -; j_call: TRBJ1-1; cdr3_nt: TGTGCCAGCAGCCCTTGGGTGGGGCAGGTCGACACTGAAGCTTTCTTT; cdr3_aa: CASSPWVGQVDTEAFF
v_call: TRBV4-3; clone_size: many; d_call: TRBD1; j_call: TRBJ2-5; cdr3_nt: TGCGCCAGCAGCCACGGACAGGGACAAGAGACCCAGTACTTC; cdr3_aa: CASSHGQGQETQYF